The rows below give T cell receptor beta chains drawn from one sample of a study of blood T cell repertoires in COVID-19. Sequenced by immunoSEQ multiplex PCR; TCRdb stores in-frame clones only, minus some. The repertoire has 120,000 or so clones, around 86% of them found once; the top ten carry roughly 30%. The source material was peripheral blood. These receptors came from a woman in her seventies with acute or convalescent COVID-19. CDR3s leave out the opening cysteine and the closing phenylalanine or tryptophan. D genes are given only for firm matches.

v_gene,d_gene,CDR3aa
TRBV27,.,ASSPNRVLLETQY
TRBV2,TRBD2,ASGLAGVDTQY
TRBV10-3,TRBD1,AISDGRQGSYEQY
TRBV7-3,TRBD1,ASSQTGSSHEQY
TRBV11-2,.,ASSLGGGYGYT
TRBV11-2,TRBD1,ASSPLARTGGYEQY
TRBV6-5,.,ASSKVLGGTEAF
TRBV3-1/TRBV3-2,TRBD1,ASSRQGGNTGELF
TRBV28,TRBD1,ASSLNRRTGTLYNSPLH
TRBV5-1,.,ASHSGYGYT
TRBV7-3,TRBD2,ASSRRGTNTDTQY
TRBV7-6,TRBD1,ASSLTSATGGNYGYT
TRBV9,TRBD2,ASSDPGGAMNEQF
TRBV28,.,ASSPRGAPYEQY
TRBV6-5,TRBD1,ASSYSGTADFYGYT
TRBV6-6,.,ATGSSYEQY
TRBV30,TRBD1,AWSSRQGRPQH
TRBV5-1,TRBD2,ASSSGTSSHTGELF
TRBV5-6,TRBD1,ASSWDRDYGYT
TRBV28,.,ATSGVDQH
TRBV5-5,TRBD1,ASSSSGGVAAQH
TRBV7-3,TRBD2,ASSSTSGGADTQY
TRBV30,TRBD1,AWSIQQGGEAF
TRBV6-5,.,ASRSEYNYGYT
TRBV24-1,TRBD2,ATSDPTSGGKDTQY
TRBV2,TRBD1,ASQNGQDQPQH
TRBV28,TRBD2,ASSSPGVAGGRVYEQY
TRBV9,TRBD2,ASSEGLAGWELF
TRBV28,.,ASSPAGPPVRKLF
TRBV2,.,ASPAGVLNTEAF
TRBV25-1,TRBD1,ASIPGQGRSEAF
TRBV18,.,ASSPGQTQETQY
TRBV6-6,TRBD1,ASSSGQGATEQF
TRBV6-2/TRBV6-3,.,ASRRGQLYEQY
TRBV2,.,ASSEFNGYT
TRBV12-3/TRBV12-4,.,ASSPTGSTEAF
TRBV2,.,ASSEAFRATVNQPQH
TRBV11-3,.,ASSLRVSGSPLH
TRBV10-1,TRBD1,ASSEGTGRSYNEQF